This paragraph reports one TCR beta chain. Its antigen is not identified. The data were obtained in a study of vaccination and CD4 T cells after COVID-19. Time point: late sampling 161 to 241 days after vaccination in three convalescent patients. This sample's treatment: 10-day PBMC culture with coronavirus spike peptide pools or control peptides (ViraFEST assay). V lost 2 bases and J 3 bases, leaving 10 bases between the germline ends. The CDR3 covers 14 residues. Per germline, CDR1 MGHDK and CDR2 SYGVNS. Sequenced with the Oncomine TCR Beta short-read assay was DNA taken from cultured CD4+ T cells. TCRdb re-analysed the PCR reads in MiXCR, keeping a single row per CDR3 protein. This repertoire shows 20,000 to 30,000 distinct CDR3 sequences, less than 35% found once; its top ten account for less than 9%. Points from the study as a whole: The median proportion of reactive clones detected only post-vaccination in convalescent patients was 65% to 90%.

The sequence was collected from a human donor who had recovered from COVID-19. The rearrangement uses TRBV25-1 and TRBJ1-1, with a possible D match to TRBD1 (5 bases). Sequences were derived from CD4+ T cells from blood, cultured in vitro, sampled about 7 months after SARS-CoV-2 vaccination. This CDR3 reads CASSEPGSDTEAFF. CDR3 sequence (DNA): TGTGCCAGCAGTGAACCAGGGTCGGACACTGAAGCTTTCTTT.